This T cell receptor (beta chain) was sequenced during a study of monozygotic twins with inflammatory bowel disease. Study observations and caveats: Results did not support any single strong IBD-associated signal or clonotype.

Eight distinct reactions (per sample) were used to make the cDNA. Through template switching, UMIs that included a 6-nucleotide sample barcode were added. No DNA is given; TCRdb re-called the 5' RACE reads and lists each CDR3 protein once. The sample totals about 160,000 distinct CDR3 sequences. Regarding this clonotype: Its target is unknown.

There are 13 residues in the CDR3. Germline V gene sequence: CDR1 SEHNR, CDR2 FQNEAQ (reference sequence). Donors gave 2 to 3 ml of blood apiece. The chain recombines TRBV7-9 with TRBJ1-2; the D call from TCRdb, TRBD1, cannot be confirmed without DNA. This receptor was obtained from a human donor with ulcerative colitis or Crohn's disease, or a healthy co-twin of an affected twin (not recorded which). Sequencing used blood. CDR3 protein: CATQPGRVYGYTF.